This record covers a single T cell receptor (beta chain). Its antigen remains unidentified. The PCR was carried out with 60 Vbeta primers and 13 Jbeta primers. TCRdb keeps only in-frame clones here, not all; method: immunoSEQ multiplex PCR. The sample lists about 140,000 clones; approximately 78% were seen once. J was trimmed by 6 bases and V by 5 bases; bases with no gene match: 12. Germline values: CDR1 SGHRS, CDR2 YFSETQ. The CDR3 spans 16 residues. This record comes from a study of cytomegalovirus exposure and HLA in healthy donors. Study observations and caveats: In a later analysis, at a false discovery rate of 0.05, 16,951 TCR beta sequences were associated with HLA alleles.

The chain combines TRBV5-1 with TRBJ2-5; 11 positions agree with TRBD2. The material sequenced was PBMCs. The receptor comes from a woman younger than 35 in good health and CMV-seropositive. In DNA form, the CDR3 reads TGCGCCAGCAGACCCGGCCATAGCGGGGGGGCAAAGACCCAGTACTTC. Translating it yields CASRPGHSGGAKTQYF.